These 13 T cell receptor beta chains came from one sample sequenced in a study of vaccination and CD4 T cells after COVID-19. The treatment denotes: approximately nine-day PBMC culture with coronavirus spike peptide pools or control peptides (ViraFEST assay). Which antigens these TCRs recognize remains unknown. With the Oncomine TCR Beta short-read assay, DNA from cultured CD4+ T cells was sequenced. One entry per CDR3 protein, called by TCRdb with MiXCR from the PCR reads. The data contain roughly 26,000 distinct CDR3 sequences, about 40% of them singletons. Specimen: CD4+ T cells from blood, cultured in vitro. The source of these receptors is a human donor who had recovered from COVID-19.

The chain combines TRBV5-1 with TRBJ2-3; D is unresolved. This CDR3 has 15 amino acids. Germline V gene data show CDR1 as SGHRS and CDR2 as YFSETQ. The V end lost 4 bases, the J end lost 0 bases, and 12 bases lay between the germline ends. The CDR3 sequence is CASSQMLMSTDTQYF. CDR3 coding DNA: TGCGCCAGCAGCCAGATGTTAATGAGCACAGATACGCAGTATTTT.

This clonotype has only a few counts. The chain carries TRBV30 and TRBJ2-3; D gene ambiguous. The V end lost 3 bases, the J end lost 2 bases, and 6 bases lay between the germline ends. Germline V gives CDR1 GTSNPN, CDR2 SVGIG (reference sequence). The CDR3 runs to 12 residues. CDR3 residues: CAWSAPTDTQYF. The CDR3 coding sequence is TGTGCCTGGAGCGCCCCCACAGATACGCAGTATTTT.

This clonotype has a single count. The chain has TRBV11-2 and TRBJ1-1, with D hard to call. The V end was cut by 1 base, the J end by 9 bases, with 15 bases between. The CDR3 spans 14 residues. The V gene's germline CDR1 is SGHAT and CDR2 FQNNGV. This CDR3 is CASSLGQEFSQAFF. The DNA for the CDR3 is TGTGCCAGCAGCTTAGGACAAGAGTTCAGTCAAGCTTTCTTT.

This clonotype was counted a few times. The chain recombines TRBV24-1 with TRBJ1-2; possible D gene TRBD1, 6 bases. CDR1 is KGHDR, CDR2 SFDVKD, per germline. With 4 bases removed from V and 2 bases from J, the gap between germline ends came to 10 bases. CDR3 length equals 14 residues. The CDR3 region has the DNA TGTGCCACCAGTGACAATGACAGGAACTATGGCTACACCTTC. It specifies CATSDNDRNYGYTF.

This rearrangement joins TRBV7-2 to TRBJ2-1; no clear D. The germline CDR1 and CDR2 sequences are SGHTA and FQGNSA. This CDR3 contains 12 residues. V dropped 2 bases and J dropped 12 bases, with 11 bases sitting between them. CDR3 amino acids: CASSLKLSGQFF. The CDR3 bases are TGTGCCAGCAGCTTAAAACTATCAGGGCAGTTCTTC.

This clonotype was seen more than once but under ten times. CDR3 DNA: TGTGCCAGCAGCCCAGGGGGGATGTATGGCTACACCTTC. Protein: CASSPGGMYGYTF. The rearrangement joins TRBV6-1 to TRBJ1-2; TRBD1 matches at 7 bases. After removal of 6 bases from V and 5 bases from J, the junction contained 6 bases not matched to a gene. Germline values: CDR1 MNHNS, CDR2 SASEGT. This CDR3 is 13 amino acids long.

The chain is built from TRBV4-2 and TRBJ2-2, with D perhaps TRBD1 (6 bases). Germline CDR1 reads LGHNA; CDR2 reads YNFKEQ. This CDR3 comprises 16 residues. The V gene lost 5 bases and the J gene lost 0 bases, with 13 bases spanning the gap. CDR3 nucleotide sequence: TGTGCCAGCAGCTCCCGGACAGAAACGAACACCGGGGAGCTGTTTTTT. Residues: CASSSRTETNTGELFF.

There are a few counts of this clonotype. J is TRBJ1-2 and V is TRBV6-1; perhaps TRBD1 as D (6 bases). The CDR3 is made up of 16 amino acids. Germline assignment: CDR1 MNHNS and CDR2 SASEGT. V lost 2 bases and J 5 bases, leaving 18 bases between the germline ends. Written as DNA, the CDR3 is TGTGCCAGCAGTGAACCCGGAGGGGGTAAAGGTTATGGCTACACCTTC. Translating gives CASSEPGGGKGYGYTF.

The rearrangement joins TRBV20-1 to TRBJ2-4; 9 nucleotides align to TRBD1. Trimming removed 2 bases from V and 8 bases from J; junction bases left unmatched: 10. CDR3 length: 15 residues. Germline assignment: CDR1 DFQATT and CDR2 SNEGSKA (reference sequence). Written as DNA, the CDR3 is TGCAGTGCTAGACCGATGGGGACAGGGTCAGACATTCAGTACTTC. It specifies CSARPMGTGSDIQYF.

This rearrangement joins TRBV7-6 to TRBJ2-7; unclear D gene. The CDR3 loop spans 14 amino acids. V lost 6 bases and J lost 0, with 12 bases in between. Germline V gene sequence: CDR1 SGHVS, CDR2 FNYEAQ. DNA for the CDR3: TGTGCCAGCAGGGCCCGAGGCAGCTCCTACGAGCAGTACTTC. The encoded protein is CASRARGSSYEQYF.

The rearrangement links TRBV4-2 to TRBJ2-3, with D unresolved. CDR3 length: 13 amino acids. From germline, CDR1 is LGHNA and CDR2 YNFKEQ. The V end lost 2 bases, the J end lost 0 bases, and 3 bases lay between the germline ends. Here the CDR3 reads CASSQRSTDTQYF. The CDR3 DNA reads TGTGCCAGCAGCCAACGGAGCACAGATACGCAGTATTTT.

J is TRBJ1-6 and V is TRBV6-5; tentatively, D is TRBD1 (5 bases). CDR1 MNHEY and CDR2 SVGAGI come from the germline V gene. Trimming left V 2 bases short and J 9 bases short, with 17 bases between. This CDR3 spans 16 amino acids. DNA of the CDR3: TGTGCCAGCAGTTACGTAAAGTCGGGGGATGGTTCACCCCTCCACTTT. The encoded protein is CASSYVKSGDGSPLHF.

The chain carries TRBV6-5 and TRBJ2-2, with 7 bases identical to TRBD2. CDR1 and CDR2 from the germline V gene are MNHEY and SVGAGI. J lost 5 bases, V lost 4 bases, and 13 bases had no gene match. This CDR3 is built from 17 residues. CDR3 coding DNA: TGTGCCAGCAGTTCCCTTTCCCGACTAGCAGGGACCGGGGAGCTGTTTTTT. It specifies CASSSLSRLAGTGELFF.